Below, 15 T cell receptor beta chains from the same sample are listed, as sequenced in a study of response to subunit inactivated influenza vaccine. TCRdb re-called the RT-PCR reads with MiXCR, one entry per CDR3 protein. The table lists around 300,000 distinct CDR3 sequences, 20% to 25% of them singletons, with 10% in the top ten. The specimen comprised PBMCs from blood, sampled less than 22 months after vaccination. These receptors were collected from a man between 50 and 75 years old who received an inactivated influenza vaccine.

The sample holds a few counts of this clonotype. V gene TRBV28 combines with J gene TRBJ2-7; TRBD2 matches 11 bases. The germline V gene encodes CDR1 MDHEN and CDR2 SYDVKM. The CDR3 sequence is 18 residues long. The junction had 16 bases not matched to a gene; V was cut back by 7 bases and J by 2 bases. The CDR3, as DNA: TGTGCCAGCACCTCTTTCCCCGGGACTAGCGGAGGAGCCTACGAGCAGTACTTC. Its translation: CASTSFPGTSGGAYEQYF.

The CDR3 protein is CASSVLLAGVGISSYNEQFF. CDR3 nucleotides: TGTGCCAGCAGTGTCCTCCTAGCGGGAGTAGGGATAAGCTCCTACAATGAGCAGTTCTTC. The chain carries TRBV6-1 and TRBJ2-1; 10 nucleotides match TRBD2. The trim removed 4 bases at V and 0 bases at J, leaving 15 bases unmatched. This CDR3 region has 20 residues. Per the germline V gene, CDR1 is MNHNS and CDR2 is SASEGT.

This clonotype was counted only a few times. This rearrangement joins TRBV7-6 to TRBJ2-3; TRBD2 matches 10 bases. The CDR3 has 15 residues. Trimming took 5 bases from V and 6 from J; bases not matched to a gene: 8. Germline values: CDR1 SGHVS, CDR2 FNYEAQ. CDR3 residues: CASSLTLAGSDTQYF. CDR3 bases: TGTGCCAGCAGCCTAACACTAGCGGGATCTGATACGCAGTATTTT.

This clonotype was picked up a small number of times. The gene calls are TRBV3-1 and TRBJ1-1, with a possible D match to TRBD1 (5 bases). Germline V gives CDR1 LGHDT, CDR2 YNNKEL (reference sequence). The CDR3 runs 13 residues. V was trimmed by 3 bases and J by 7 bases, leaving 12 bases between them. CDR3: CASSQGPTDEAFF. CDR3 in DNA: TGTGCCAGCAGCCAGGGACCCACAGATGAAGCTTTCTTT.

This chain links TRBV7-3 with TRBJ1-1, with D perhaps matching TRBD1 (6 bases). Germline values: CDR1 SGHTA, CDR2 FQGTGA. Trimming took off 7 bases at V and 1 base at J, with 10 bases between the two ends. The CDR3 spans 13 residues. The CDR3: CASNSQGNTEAFF. CDR3 DNA sequence: TGTGCCAGCAATTCACAGGGGAACACTGAAGCTTTCTTT.

This clonotype was recorded many times. The rearrangement uses TRBV20-1 and TRBJ1-1; 8 positions agree with TRBD1. The trim removed 3 bases at V and 4 bases at J, leaving 10 bases unmatched. Germline loops: CDR1 DFQATT, CDR2 SNEGSKA (reference sequence). The CDR3 runs 15 residues. The CDR3 DNA follows: TGCAGTGCTAGGTCTGACTGGACAGGGAGCACTGAAGCTTTCTTT. Amino acids: CSARSDWTGSTEAFF.

This clonotype appeared many times. The V gene is TRBV3-1, the J gene TRBJ1-6; D might be TRBD1 (5 bases). The CDR3 is 14 amino acids. Germline assignment: CDR1 LGHDT and CDR2 YNNKEL (reference sequence). The germline V and J ends were trimmed by 1 base and 5 bases, with 6 bases remaining between them. The CDR3 DNA sequence: TGTGCCAGCAGCCAAGCCAGGGATAATTCACCCCTCCACTTT. It yields the protein CASSQARDNSPLHF.

The chain carries TRBV5-1 and TRBJ2-7, with 7 bases that match TRBD2. Germline CDR1 is SGHRS and CDR2 is YFSETQ. This CDR3 has 16 residues. Trimming at V came to 4 bases and at J to 3 bases, leaving 13 bases not matched to a gene. CDR3 residues: CASSNPSGMDLYEQYF. DNA of the CDR3: TGCGCCAGCAGCAACCCGAGCGGGATGGACCTCTACGAGCAGTACTTC.

In regard to this clonotype: One end of the junction does not line up with germline, which may come from a read error. CDR3 sequence (DNA): TGCAGTGCTAGGGACCAGACAGGGCCAGTATTC. It specifies CSARDQTGPVF. V is TRBV20-1 and J is TRBJ2-7; 7 nucleotides agree with TRBD1. From germline, CDR1 is DFQATT and CDR2 SNEGSKA (reference sequence). The CDR3 contains 11 residues.

This clonotype was observed a handful of times. The chain couples TRBV4-2 to TRBJ1-1; tentatively, D is TRBD1 (6 bases). Germline CDR1 LGHNA, CDR2 YNFKEQ. V was trimmed by 4 bases and J by 2 bases, leaving 8 bases between them. This CDR3 is built from 13 residues. The CDR3 DNA reads as TGTGCCAGCAGCCTGGGACACAACACTGAAGCTTTCTTT. As protein: CASSLGHNTEAFF.

The rearrangement uses TRBV6-1 and TRBJ1-6; 9 bases line up with TRBD1. Trimming cost V 8 bases and J 9 bases; bases outside gene matches: 5. The germline CDR1 and CDR2 sequences are MNHNS and SASEGT. The CDR3 loop spans 13 amino acids. In DNA, the CDR3 is TGTGCCAGCCGGACAGGGGCACGTTCACCCCTCCACTTT. This sequence encodes CASRTGARSPLHF.

This chain joins TRBV6-5 and TRBJ1-2; weak D call: TRBD1 (6 bases). CDR3 length: 14 amino acids. Germline CDR1 reads MNHEY; CDR2 reads SVGAGI. V was clipped by 4 bases and J by 2 bases, with 11 bases between them. CDR3 DNA: TGTGCCAGCAGTTCCGGGACAAAAAACTATGGCTACACCTTC. This sequence encodes CASSSGTKNYGYTF.

This clonotype appeared a few times. J is TRBJ1-3 and V is TRBV3-1; D is unclear. Germline CDR1 LGHDT, CDR2 YNNKEL (reference sequence). The CDR3 has 16 residues. V was clipped by 2 bases and J by 0 bases, with 11 bases between them. CDR3 sequence reads: CASSQNAGSSGNTIYF. The DNA of the CDR3 is TGTGCCAGCAGCCAAAATGCCGGGAGCTCTGGAAACACCATATATTTT.

The rearrangement joins TRBV15 to TRBJ2-3, with D perhaps matching TRBD2 (6 bases). Trimming took 1 base from V and 0 from J, leaving 11 bases between them. CDR1 and CDR2 from the germline V gene are LNHNV and YYDKDF (reference sequence). The CDR3 runs 16 residues. The CDR3 DNA reads as TGTGCCACCAGCAGAGGACGCGGGGCTAGCACAGATACGCAGTATTTT. Translating it yields CATSRGRGASTDTQYF.

In this sample, this clonotype turned up many times. V gene TRBV10-3 combines with J gene TRBJ1-2; D might be TRBD1 (5 bases). The length of the CDR3 is 14 residues. Trimming left V 5 bases short and J 6 bases short, with 16 bases between. Germline CDR1 is ENHRY and CDR2 is SYGVKD. CDR3 protein: CAISLGRGKDGYTF. The CDR3 coding sequence is TGTGCCATCAGTCTGGGAAGGGGTAAAGATGGCTACACCTTC.